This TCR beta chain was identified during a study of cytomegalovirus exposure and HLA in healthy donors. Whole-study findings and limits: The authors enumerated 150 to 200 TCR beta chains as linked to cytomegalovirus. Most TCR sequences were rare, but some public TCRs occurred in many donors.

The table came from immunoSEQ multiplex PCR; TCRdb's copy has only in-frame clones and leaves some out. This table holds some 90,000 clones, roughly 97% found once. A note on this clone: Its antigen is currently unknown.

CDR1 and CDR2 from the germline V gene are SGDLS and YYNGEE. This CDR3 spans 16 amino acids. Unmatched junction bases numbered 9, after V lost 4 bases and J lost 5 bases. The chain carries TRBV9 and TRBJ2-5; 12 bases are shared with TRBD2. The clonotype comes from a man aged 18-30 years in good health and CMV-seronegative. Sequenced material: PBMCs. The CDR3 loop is CASSPRTSGNVETQYF. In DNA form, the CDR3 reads TGTGCCAGCAGCCCGAGGACTAGCGGGAATGTGGAGACCCAGTACTTC.